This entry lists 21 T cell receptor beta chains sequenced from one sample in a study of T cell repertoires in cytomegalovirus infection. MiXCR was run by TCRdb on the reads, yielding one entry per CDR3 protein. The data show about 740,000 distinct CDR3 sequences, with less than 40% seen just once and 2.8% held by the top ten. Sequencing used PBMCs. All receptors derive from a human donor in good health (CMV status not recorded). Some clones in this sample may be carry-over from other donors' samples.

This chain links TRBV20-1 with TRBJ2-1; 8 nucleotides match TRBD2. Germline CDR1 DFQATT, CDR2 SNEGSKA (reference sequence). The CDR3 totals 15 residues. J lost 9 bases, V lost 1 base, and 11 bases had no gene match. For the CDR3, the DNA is TGCAGTGCTAGAGTACCGGGACTAGATCATGGTGAGCAGTTCTTC. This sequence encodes CSARVPGLDHGEQFF.

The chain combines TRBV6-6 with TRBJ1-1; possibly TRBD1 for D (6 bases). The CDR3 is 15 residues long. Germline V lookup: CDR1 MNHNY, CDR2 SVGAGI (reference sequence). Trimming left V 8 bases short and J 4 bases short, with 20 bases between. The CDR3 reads CASHGRTAGGTEAFF. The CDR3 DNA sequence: TGTGCCAGCCATGGAAGGACAGCGGGGGGCACTGAAGCTTTCTTT.

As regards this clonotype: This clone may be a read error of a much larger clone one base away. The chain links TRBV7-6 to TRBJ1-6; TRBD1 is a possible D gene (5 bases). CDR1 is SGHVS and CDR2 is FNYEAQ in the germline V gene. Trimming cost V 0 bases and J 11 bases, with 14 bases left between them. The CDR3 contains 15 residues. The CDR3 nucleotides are TGTGCCAGCAGCTTAGCCGGGACGGAAAATACACCCCTCCACTTT. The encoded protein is CASSLAGTENTPLHF.

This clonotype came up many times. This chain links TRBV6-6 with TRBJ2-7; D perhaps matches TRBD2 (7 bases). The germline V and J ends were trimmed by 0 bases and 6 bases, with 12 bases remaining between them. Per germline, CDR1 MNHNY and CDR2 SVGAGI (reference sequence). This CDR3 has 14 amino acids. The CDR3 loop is CASSYSLGGGEQYF. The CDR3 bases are TGTGCCAGCAGTTACTCGTTGGGAGGGGGCGAGCAGTACTTC.

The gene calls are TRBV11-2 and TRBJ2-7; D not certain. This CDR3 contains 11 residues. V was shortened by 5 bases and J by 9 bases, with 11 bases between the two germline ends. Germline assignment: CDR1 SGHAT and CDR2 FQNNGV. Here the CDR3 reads CASSRGPAQYF. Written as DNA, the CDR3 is TGTGCCAGCAGCCGCGGTCCGGCGCAGTACTTC. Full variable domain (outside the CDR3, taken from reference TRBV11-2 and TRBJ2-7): EAGVAQSPRYKIIEKRQSVAFWCNPISGHATLYWYQQILGQGPKLLIQFQNNGVVDDSQLPKDRFSAERLKGVDSTLKIQPAKLEDSAVYLCASSRGPAQYFGPGTRLTVT.

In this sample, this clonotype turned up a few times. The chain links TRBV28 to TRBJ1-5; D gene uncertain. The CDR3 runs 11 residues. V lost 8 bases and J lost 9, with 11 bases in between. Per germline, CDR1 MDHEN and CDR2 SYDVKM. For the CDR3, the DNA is TGTGCCAGCCACGACACTTTGCCCCAGCATTTT. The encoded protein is CASHDTLPQHF.

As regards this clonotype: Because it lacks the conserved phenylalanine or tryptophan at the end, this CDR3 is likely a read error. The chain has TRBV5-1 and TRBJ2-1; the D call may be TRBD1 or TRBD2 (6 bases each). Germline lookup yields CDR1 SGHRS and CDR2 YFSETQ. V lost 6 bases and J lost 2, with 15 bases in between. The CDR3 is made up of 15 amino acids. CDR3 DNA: TGCGCCAGCAATTGGGGGGACAAGGCCTACAATGAGCAGTTCGTC. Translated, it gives CASNWGDKAYNEQFV.

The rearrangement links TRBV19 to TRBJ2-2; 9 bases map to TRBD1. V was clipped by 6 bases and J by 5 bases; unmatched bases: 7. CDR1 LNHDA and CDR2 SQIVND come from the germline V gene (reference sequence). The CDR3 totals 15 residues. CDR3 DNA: TGTGCCAGTAGCCCCCCAGGGACAGGGACCGGGGAGCTGTTTTTT. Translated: CASSPPGTGTGELFF.

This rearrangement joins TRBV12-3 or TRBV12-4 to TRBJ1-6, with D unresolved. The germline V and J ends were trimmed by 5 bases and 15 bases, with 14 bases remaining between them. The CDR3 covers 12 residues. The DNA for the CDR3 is TGTGCCAGCAGTGATTCCCTGAGACGCCTCCACTTT. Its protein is CASSDSLRRLHF.

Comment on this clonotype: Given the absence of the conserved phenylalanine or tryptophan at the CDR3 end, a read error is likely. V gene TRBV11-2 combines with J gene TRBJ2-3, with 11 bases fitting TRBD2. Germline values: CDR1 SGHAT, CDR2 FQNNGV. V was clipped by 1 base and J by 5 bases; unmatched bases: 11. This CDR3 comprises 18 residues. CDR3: CASSLGRVLAGDGDTQYY. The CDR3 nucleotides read TGTGCCAGCAGCTTAGGTAGGGTACTAGCGGGAGACGGAGATACGCAGTATTAT.

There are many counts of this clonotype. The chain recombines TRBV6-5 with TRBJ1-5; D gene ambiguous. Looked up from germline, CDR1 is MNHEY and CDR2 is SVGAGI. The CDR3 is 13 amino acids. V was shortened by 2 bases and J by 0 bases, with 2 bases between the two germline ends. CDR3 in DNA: TGTGCCAGCAGTTACAGTAGCAATCAGCCCCAGCATTTT. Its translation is CASSYSSNQPQHF.

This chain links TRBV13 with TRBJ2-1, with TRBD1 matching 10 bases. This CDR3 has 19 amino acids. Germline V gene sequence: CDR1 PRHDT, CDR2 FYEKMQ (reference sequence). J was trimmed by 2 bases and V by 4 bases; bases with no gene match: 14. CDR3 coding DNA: TGTGCCAGCAGCTACGGGACAGGGGAGGCGAACTTCACCTACAATGAGCAGTTCTTC. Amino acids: CASSYGTGEANFTYNEQFF.

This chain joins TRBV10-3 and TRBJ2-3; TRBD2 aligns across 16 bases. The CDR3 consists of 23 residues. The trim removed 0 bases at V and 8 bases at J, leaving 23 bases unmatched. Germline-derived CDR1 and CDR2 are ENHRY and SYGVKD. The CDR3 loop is CAISESPFAGTSGRALVFGTQYF. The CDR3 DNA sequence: TGTGCCATCAGTGAGTCCCCCTTTGCCGGGACTAGCGGGAGGGCCTTGGTCTTCGGTACGCAGTATTTT.

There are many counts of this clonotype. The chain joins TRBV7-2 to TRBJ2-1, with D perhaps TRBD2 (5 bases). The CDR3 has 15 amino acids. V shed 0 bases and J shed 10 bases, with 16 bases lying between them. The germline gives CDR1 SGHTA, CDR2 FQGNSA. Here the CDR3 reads CASSLAGSGGQEQFF. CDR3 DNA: TGTGCCAGCAGCTTAGCTGGGAGTGGCGGGCAAGAGCAGTTCTTC.

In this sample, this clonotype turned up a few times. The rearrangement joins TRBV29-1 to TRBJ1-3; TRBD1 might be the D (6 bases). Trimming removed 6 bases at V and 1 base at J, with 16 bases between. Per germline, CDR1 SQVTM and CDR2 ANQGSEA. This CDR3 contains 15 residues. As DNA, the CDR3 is TGCAGCGTGGGGCTTTCAGGGGCGTCTGGAAACACCATATATTTT. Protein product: CSVGLSGASGNTIYF. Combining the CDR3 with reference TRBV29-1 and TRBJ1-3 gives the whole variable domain SAVISQKPSRDICQRGTSLTIQCQVDSQVTMMFWYRQQPGQSLTLIATANQGSEATYESGFVIDKFPISRPNLTFSTLTVSNMSPEDSSIYLCSVGLSGASGNTIYFGEGSWLTVV.

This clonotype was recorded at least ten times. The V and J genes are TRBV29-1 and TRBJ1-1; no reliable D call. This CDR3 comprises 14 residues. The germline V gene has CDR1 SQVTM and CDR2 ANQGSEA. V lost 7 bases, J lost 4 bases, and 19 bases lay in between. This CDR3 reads CSAASPGRGTEAFF. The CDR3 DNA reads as TGCAGCGCTGCCTCCCCCGGCCGGGGCACTGAAGCTTTCTTT.

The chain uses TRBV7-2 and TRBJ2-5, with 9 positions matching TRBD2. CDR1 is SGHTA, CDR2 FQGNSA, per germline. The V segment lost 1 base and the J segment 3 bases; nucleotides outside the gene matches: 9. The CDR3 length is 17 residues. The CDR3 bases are TGTGCCAGCAGCTTAGGGGGAGCGGGGGGATTCAAAGAGACCCAGTACTTC. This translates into CASSLGGAGGFKETQYF.

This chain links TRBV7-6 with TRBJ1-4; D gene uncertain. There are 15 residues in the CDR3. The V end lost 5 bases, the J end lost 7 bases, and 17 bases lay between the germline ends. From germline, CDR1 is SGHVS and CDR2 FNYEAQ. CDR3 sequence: CASSPRVIGGEKLFF. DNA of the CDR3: TGTGCCAGCAGCCCTAGGGTAATAGGCGGTGAAAAACTGTTTTTT.

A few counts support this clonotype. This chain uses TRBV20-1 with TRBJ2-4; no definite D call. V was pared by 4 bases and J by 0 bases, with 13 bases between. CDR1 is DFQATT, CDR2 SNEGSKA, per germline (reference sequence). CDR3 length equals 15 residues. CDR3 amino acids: CSANAVFLAKNIQYF. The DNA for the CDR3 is TGCAGTGCTAATGCGGTATTTCTAGCCAAAAACATTCAGTACTTC.

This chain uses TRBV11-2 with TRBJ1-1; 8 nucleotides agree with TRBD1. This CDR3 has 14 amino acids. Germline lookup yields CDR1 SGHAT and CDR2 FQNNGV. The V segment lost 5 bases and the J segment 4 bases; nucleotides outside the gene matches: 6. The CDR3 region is CASSHGQGRTEAFF. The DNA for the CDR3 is TGTGCCAGCAGCCACGGACAGGGCCGCACTGAAGCTTTCTTT. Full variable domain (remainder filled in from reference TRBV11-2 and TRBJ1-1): EAGVAQSPRYKIIEKRQSVAFWCNPISGHATLYWYQQILGQGPKLLIQFQNNGVVDDSQLPKDRFSAERLKGVDSTLKIQPAKLEDSAVYLCASSHGQGRTEAFFGQGTRLTVV.

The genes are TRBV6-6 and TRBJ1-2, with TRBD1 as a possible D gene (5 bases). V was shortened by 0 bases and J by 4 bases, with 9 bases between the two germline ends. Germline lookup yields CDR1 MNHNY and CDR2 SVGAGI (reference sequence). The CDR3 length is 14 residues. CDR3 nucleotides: TGTGCCAGCAGTTACTCGTCGAGGGGCTATGGCTACACCTTC. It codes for CASSYSSRGYGYTF.